The 30 T cell receptor beta chains reported below all come from one sample, sequenced in a study of T cell changes during pregnancy in multiple sclerosis. The protocol was immunoSEQ multiplex PCR, while the TCRdb copy is restricted to in-frame clones and leaves out a portion. Among tens of thousands of clones listed, about nine tenths were seen once. The starting material was CD8+ T cells from peripheral blood mononuclear cells, obtained in the second trimester of pregnancy. The source is a female donor with multiple sclerosis, enrolled in a pregnancy study.

The chain employs TRBV27 and TRBJ2-7; D gene unclear. CDR3 length: 14 amino acids. Germline V gene sequence: CDR1 MNHEY, CDR2 SMNVEV (reference sequence). V lost 4 bases and J lost 5, with 15 bases in between. The CDR3 sequence: CASSSLDIVDEQYF. In nucleotides, the CDR3 is TGTGCCAGCAGTTCCCTCGACATAGTGGACGAGCAGTACTTC.

J is TRBJ2-2 and V is TRBV4-3; D is possibly TRBD2 (6 bases). Trimming took 4 bases from V and 7 from J, leaving 16 bases between them. The CDR3 extends over 15 amino acids. CDR1 is LGHNA, CDR2 YSLEER, per germline. The chain's CDR3 is CASSPWGGGGGELFF. CDR3 sequence (DNA): TGCGCCAGCAGCCCGTGGGGAGGCGGAGGCGGGGAGCTGTTTTTT.

The rearrangement links TRBV5-5 to TRBJ2-7; 7 bases match TRBD1. CDR3 size: 14 residues. V shed 0 bases and J 4 bases; nucleotides not matched to a gene: 4. The V gene's germline CDR1 is SGHKS and CDR2 YYEKEE (reference sequence). CDR3 residues: CASSLGQGPYEQYF. The CDR3 nucleotides read TGTGCCAGCAGCTTGGGACAGGGTCCTTACGAGCAGTACTTC.

The V gene is TRBV5-4, the J gene TRBJ2-4; 10 positions match TRBD1. The CDR3 covers 15 residues. Germline V gives CDR1 SGHNT, CDR2 YYREEE (reference sequence). V trimming: 4 bases; J trimming: 2 bases; junction bases outside the gene matches: 3. CDR3 amino acids: CASSETGGTKNIQYF. The CDR3 bases are TGTGCCAGCAGCGAGACAGGGGGCACCAAAAACATTCAGTACTTC.

In DNA, the CDR3 is TGTGCCAGCAGCTTAACCTACAGGGCCTCTGGGGCCAACGTCCTGACTTTC. It encodes CASSLTYRASGANVLTF. This chain joins TRBV7-3 and TRBJ2-6; weak D call: TRBD1 (6 bases). The CDR3 covers 17 residues. V gave up 0 bases and J gave up 0 bases, with 9 bases separating them. The germline V gene encodes CDR1 SGHTA and CDR2 FQGTGA.

This chain links TRBV6-4 with TRBJ2-2; 12 positions agree with TRBD2. This CDR3 spans 15 amino acids. V gave up 4 bases and J gave up 6 bases; unmatched junction bases: 3. Germline-derived CDR1 and CDR2 are MRHNA and SNTAGT. The chain's CDR3 is CASSVGLAGPGELFF. The CDR3 bases are TGTGCCAGCAGTGTGGGACTAGCGGGTCCCGGGGAGCTGTTTTTT.

The rearrangement uses TRBV25-1 and TRBJ2-3; D is possibly TRBD1 (5 bases). This CDR3 has 13 residues. The germline V and J ends were trimmed by 7 bases and 0 bases, with 8 bases remaining between them. CDR1 is MGHDK, CDR2 SYGVNS, per germline. CDR3 amino acids: CASKAGSTDTQYF. The DNA of the CDR3 is TGTGCCAGCAAGGCAGGGAGCACAGATACGCAGTATTTT.

The V gene is TRBV9, the J gene TRBJ2-1; TRBD1 agrees at 9 bases. This CDR3 spans 15 amino acids. Germline values: CDR1 SGDLS, CDR2 YYNGEE. V shed 4 bases and J 2 bases; nucleotides not matched to a gene: 4. Here the CDR3 DNA reads TGTGCCAGCAGCCCTGGACAGGGGACCTACAATGAGCAGTTCTTC. Protein product: CASSPGQGTYNEQFF.

The chain employs TRBV9 and TRBJ2-1, with TRBD2 matching over 8 bases. This CDR3 region has 16 residues. In germline, CDR1 is SGDLS, CDR2 YYNGEE. The V and J ends lost 4 bases and 0 bases, in that order; junction bases with no gene match: 6. This CDR3 is CASSYRSGSSYNEQFF. CDR3 bases: TGTGCCAGCAGCTACAGAAGCGGGAGCTCCTACAATGAGCAGTTCTTC.

This rearrangement joins TRBV5-8 to TRBJ1-1; 7 bases agree with TRBD1. Germline trimming cut 0 bases from V and 5 bases from J; bases unmatched to any gene: 13. Germline loops: CDR1 SGHTS, CDR2 YDEGEE. This CDR3 has 17 amino acids. CDR3 coding DNA: TGTGCCAGCAGCTTGGGGGGGGCAGGGGGACGAGGTACTGAAGCTTTCTTT. This translates into CASSLGGAGGRGTEAFF. Together with reference TRBV5-8 and TRBJ1-1, the CDR3 gives the full variable domain: EAGVTQSPTHLIKTRGQQATLRCSPISGHTSVYWYQQALGLGLQFLLWYDEGEERNRGNFPPRFSGRQFPNYSSELNVNALELEDSALYLCASSLGGAGGRGTEAFFGQGTRLTVV.

The rearrangement joins TRBV28 to TRBJ1-1, with 7 positions matching TRBD1. The CDR3 loop spans 15 amino acids. From germline, CDR1 is MDHEN and CDR2 SYDVKM. The ends lost 5 bases at V and 0 bases at J; junction bases unmatched: 6. CDR3 nucleotide sequence: TGTGCCAGCAGTGAAGACAGGGATATGAACACTGAAGCTTTCTTT. Translating it yields CASSEDRDMNTEAFF. The full variable domain, with the rest looked up from reference TRBV28 and TRBJ1-1, is DVKVTQSSRYLVKRTGEKVFLECVQDMDHENMFWYRQDPGLGLRLIYFSYDVKMKEKGDIPEGYSVSREKKERFSLILESASTNQTSMYLCASSEDRDMNTEAFFGQGTRLTVV.

The chain has TRBV9 and TRBJ2-1; possible D gene TRBD1, 6 bases. Trimming cost V 0 bases and J 5 bases, with 15 bases left between them. The CDR3 length is 16 residues. Per the germline V gene, CDR1 is SGDLS and CDR2 is YYNGEE. The CDR3 spells CASSVGQGGRHNEQFF. CDR3 sequence (DNA): TGTGCCAGCAGCGTAGGGCAAGGGGGACGCCACAATGAGCAGTTCTTC.

This sequence joins TRBV28 and TRBJ1-2; a weak D match, TRBD1 (5 bases). CDR3 length equals 13 residues. CDR1 and CDR2 (germline): MDHEN, SYDVKM. Trimming stripped 3 bases from V and 4 bases from J, with 9 bases between. CDR3 protein: CASSFSRGYGYTF. CDR3 DNA sequence: TGTGCCAGCAGTTTTTCTAGGGGCTATGGCTACACCTTC.

CDR3 residues: CASSPGQGTEAFF. The CDR3 DNA sequence: TGCGCCAGCAGCCCAGGACAGGGCACTGAAGCTTTCTTT. The chain uses TRBV4-3 and TRBJ1-1; 8 bases fit TRBD1. This CDR3 comprises 13 residues. J lost 4 bases, V lost 4 bases, and 2 bases had no gene match. Germline CDR1 reads LGHNA; CDR2 reads YSLEER.

This chain links TRBV7-9 with TRBJ2-3; TRBD1 aligns across 7 bases. V gave up 5 bases and J gave up 2 bases; unmatched junction bases: 13. The germline V gene encodes CDR1 SEHNR and CDR2 FQNEAQ (reference sequence). The CDR3 runs 17 residues. The CDR3 is CASSPGDRDRTTDTQYF. The DNA for the CDR3 is TGTGCCAGCAGCCCCGGTGACAGGGACCGCACCACAGATACGCAGTATTTT. Full variable domain (outside the CDR3, taken from reference TRBV7-9 and TRBJ2-3): DTGVSQNPRHKITKRGQNVTFRCDPISEHNRLYWYRQTLGQGPEFLTYFQNEAQLEKSRLLSDRFSAERPKGSFSTLEIQRTEQGDSAMYLCASSPGDRDRTTDTQYFGPGTRLTVL.

V and J are TRBV2 and TRBJ2-3; a possible D gene is TRBD1 (5 bases). V lost 8 bases, J lost 5 bases, and 11 bases lay in between. This CDR3 region has 12 residues. The germline gives CDR1 SNHLY, CDR2 FYNNEI. CDR3 sequence: CASDIGVDTQYF. For the CDR3, the DNA is TGTGCCAGCGACATAGGGGTAGATACGCAGTATTTT.

The CDR3 sequence is CASSSGLAGAGYF. The CDR3 DNA reads as TGTGCCAGCAGCTCGGGACTAGCGGGTGCTGGGTACTTC. This chain joins TRBV13 and TRBJ2-7; 12 bases map to TRBD2. J was trimmed by 12 bases and V by 4 bases; bases with no gene match: 7. The germline V gene encodes CDR1 PRHDT and CDR2 FYEKMQ (reference sequence). The CDR3 consists of 13 residues.

The gene calls are TRBV4-1 and TRBJ2-7, with TRBD1 matching 8 bases. J was trimmed by 3 bases and V by 4 bases; bases with no gene match: 8. This CDR3 spans 15 amino acids. The germline V gene encodes CDR1 MGHRA and CDR2 YSYEKL. CDR3 residues: CASSLPGQAVYEQYF. The CDR3 DNA follows: TGCGCCAGCAGCCTCCCGGGACAGGCAGTCTACGAGCAGTACTTC.

The CDR3 here is CASSIARDYGYTF. As DNA, the CDR3 is TGTGCCAGTAGTATTGCCAGGGACTATGGCTACACCTTC. The genes are TRBV19 and TRBJ1-2; the D gene is possibly TRBD1 (5 bases). This CDR3 comprises 13 residues. The V gene lost 3 bases and the J gene lost 3 bases, with 8 bases spanning the gap. Germline V gives CDR1 LNHDA, CDR2 SQIVND (reference sequence). Looking up the rest from reference TRBV19 and TRBJ1-2 gives the full variable domain: DGGITQSPKYLFRKEGQNVTLSCEQNLNHDAMYWYRQDPGQGLRLIYYSQIVNDFQKGDIAEGYSVSREKKESFPLTVTSAQKNPTAFYLCASSIARDYGYTFGSGTRLTVV.

This rearrangement joins TRBV19 to TRBJ2-7; D possibly corresponds to TRBD2 (6 bases). The CDR3 has 14 amino acids. Germline assignment: CDR1 LNHDA and CDR2 SQIVND (reference sequence). V dropped 5 bases and J dropped 7 bases, with 18 bases sitting between them. CDR3 loop: CASSFLHGAGEQYF. CDR3 nucleotides: TGTGCCAGTAGTTTCCTGCATGGCGCGGGGGAGCAGTACTTC.

This clone was counted once. V and J are TRBV7-9 and TRBJ2-1, with D tentatively TRBD2 (7 bases). Germline CDR1 SEHNR, CDR2 FQNEAQ (reference sequence). The length of the CDR3 is 17 residues. V dropped 5 bases and J dropped 5 bases, with 22 bases sitting between them. The CDR3 loop is CASSHSRGGEANNEQFF. CDR3 coding DNA: TGTGCCAGCAGCCATTCAAGGGGGGGAGAAGCGAACAATGAGCAGTTCTTC.

This chain links TRBV4-3 with TRBJ2-1; 12 bases agree with TRBD2. The CDR3 totals 16 residues. J gave up 8 bases and V 5 bases, and 10 bases lay outside the gene matches. CDR1 is LGHNA, CDR2 YSLEER, per germline. CDR3: CASSTRTSGIWDEQFF. Written as DNA, the CDR3 is TGCGCCAGCAGCACCCGGACTAGCGGGATTTGGGATGAGCAGTTCTTC.

The chain recombines TRBV6-6 with TRBJ2-7; D is perhaps TRBD2 (7 bases). The CDR3 consists of 16 residues. The germline V and J ends were trimmed by 5 bases and 3 bases, with 20 bases remaining between them. Germline V gene lookup returns CDR1 MNHNY and CDR2 SVGAGI (reference sequence). Here the CDR3 reads CASSPTGGGRGYEQYF. DNA of the CDR3: TGTGCCAGCAGTCCGACGGGGGGAGGCAGGGGCTACGAGCAGTACTTC.

The V call is TRBV4-3, the J call TRBJ2-1, with 13 bases matching TRBD2. There are 14 residues in the CDR3. The trim removed 3 bases at V and 8 bases at J, leaving 1 base unmatched. Germline V gene sequence: CDR1 LGHNA, CDR2 YSLEER. Here the CDR3 DNA reads TGCGCCAGCAGCCACGGACTAGCGGGAGATGAGCAGTTCTTC. It codes for CASSHGLAGDEQFF.

V gene TRBV29-1 combines with J gene TRBJ1-2; 8 positions match TRBD1. Unmatched junction bases numbered 9, after V lost 7 bases and J lost 5 bases. CDR1 and CDR2 from the germline V gene are SQVTM and ANQGSEA. The CDR3 is made up of 13 amino acids. The CDR3 region has the DNA TGCAGCGCCTTAGGACAGGGAGCGTATGGCTACACCTTC. Translating it yields CSALGQGAYGYTF.

This chain uses TRBV5-5 with TRBJ2-2; 11 bases match TRBD2. The length of the CDR3 is 16 residues. Trimming took 1 base from V and 6 from J; bases not matched to a gene: 5. Germline V lookup: CDR1 SGHKS, CDR2 YYEKEE (reference sequence). The CDR3 sequence is CASSLLTSGGAGELFF. The DNA for the CDR3 is TGTGCCAGCAGCTTGCTAACTAGCGGGGGCGCCGGGGAGCTGTTTTTT.

The rearrangement uses TRBV7-9 and TRBJ1-3; D call uncertain. V lost 5 bases, J lost 0 bases, and 14 bases lay in between. Germline V gene lookup returns CDR1 SEHNR and CDR2 FQNEAQ (reference sequence). This CDR3 spans 16 amino acids. CDR3 region: CASSPPLADSGNTIYF. The CDR3 DNA is TGTGCCAGCAGCCCCCCCTTGGCAGACTCTGGAAACACCATATATTTT.

J is TRBJ2-2 and V is TRBV5-1; the D gene is possibly TRBD1 (5 bases). The ends were cut back, 0 bases at V and 3 bases at J, with 9 bases in the middle. The CDR3 spans 15 residues. In germline, CDR1 is SGHRS, CDR2 YFSETQ. The CDR3 coding sequence is TGCGCCAGCAGCTTGGACAGGCGCGACACCGGGGAGCTGTTTTTT. Translated: CASSLDRRDTGELFF. The complete variable domain, with remaining parts taken from reference TRBV5-1 and TRBJ2-2, reads KAGVTQTPRYLIKTRGQQVTLSCSPISGHRSVSWYQQTPGQGLQFLFEYFSETQRNKGNFPGRFSGRQFSNSRSEMNVSTLELGDSALYLCASSLDRRDTGELFFGEGSRLTVL.

The chain combines TRBV11-1 with TRBJ2-7; tentatively, D is TRBD2 (5 bases). This CDR3 has 13 residues. Germline values: CDR1 SGHAT, CDR2 FQDESV (reference sequence). V shed 5 bases and J shed 7 bases, with 15 bases lying between them. This CDR3 reads CASSAENDYEQYF. The CDR3, as DNA: TGTGCCAGCAGCGCCGAAAACGACTATGAGCAGTACTTC.

The genes are TRBV4-3 and TRBJ2-7; D perhaps matches TRBD1 (6 bases). The CDR3 length is 17 residues. The V end was cut by 0 bases, the J end by 0 bases, with 15 bases between. The germline V gene has CDR1 LGHNA and CDR2 YSLEER. DNA for the CDR3: TGCGCCAGCAGCCAAGATGCGGCAGGGGAGCTCTCCTACGAGCAGTACTTC. Translation gives CASSQDAAGELSYEQYF.